This T cell receptor (beta chain) was sequenced for a study of blood T cell repertoires in COVID-19. Study summary: The United States, Italy and Spain provided the acute and convalescent COVID-19 samples.

Methods used by the authors: Estimated nucleated cell counts came from reference gene primer amplification. Measured with immunoSEQ multiplex PCR; TCRdb has only the in-frame clones, and not every one. Clone size and the V and J calls come from that table; the DNA yielded D and trimming. The table lists 90,000 or so clones, over 70% of them singletons. Specimen: peripheral blood. The sequence was collected from a man older than 75 with active or convalescent COVID-19.

CDR3 amino acids: CAWKGQSNTEAFF. DNA for the CDR3: TGTGCCTGGAAGGGACAGTCGAACACTGAAGCTTTCTTT. The V call is TRBV30, the J call TRBJ1-1; TRBD1 agrees at 7 bases. CDR3 length equals 13 residues. Trimming at V came to 4 bases and at J to 1 base, leaving 3 bases not matched to a gene. Germline CDR1 and CDR2: GTSNPN and SVGIG (reference sequence).